This T cell receptor (beta chain) was sequenced for a study of T-cell memory formation after mild COVID-19. General study results and limits: Contracting CD8+ clones were enriched in EMRA, CD4+ mainly in CM and EM. Day 37-peaking second-wave clones had unconfirmed SARS-CoV-2 specificity.

TCRdb re-called the 5' RACE reads with MiXCR, one entry per CDR3 protein. The sample yields hundreds of thousands of distinct CDR3 sequences, 15% seen once. Germline CDR1 reads LGHDT; CDR2 reads YNNKEL (reference sequence). The J segment lost 3 bases and the V segment lost 0 bases, leaving 2 bases of the junction unmatched. This CDR3 comprises 15 residues. About this clonotype itself: Its antigen is not known.

The rearrangement joins TRBV3-1 to TRBJ2-1, with TRBD2 matching over 7 bases. Sample: PBMCs or a T cell subset sorted from them (not recorded which). The sequence came from an adult woman who had mild COVID-19 (a few samples of this study predate the infection). Cell type and time point are not known. The CDR3 protein is CASSQDGGGYNEQFF. CDR3 sequence (DNA): TGTGCCAGCAGCCAAGATGGCGGGGGCTACAATGAGCAGTTCTTC.